One and the same sample provided the 4 T cell receptor beta chains below, sequenced in a study of blood T cell repertoires in COVID-19. Produced via immunoSEQ multiplex PCR; TCRdb's table is partial and in-frame only. The sample has some 400,000 clones; 80% to 90% are singletons. Material: PBMCs or T cells enriched from blood (not recorded which). The receptors stem from a man aged 30-40 years who had recovered from COVID-19.

V and J are TRBV7-2 and TRBJ2-3; the match to TRBD2 covers 8 bases. This CDR3 comprises 16 residues. After removal of 6 bases from V and 1 base from J, the junction contained 9 bases not matched to a gene. Germline CDR1 SGHTA, CDR2 FQGNSA. CDR3 sequence (DNA): TGTGCCAGCAGGCCCAGCGGGAGCGTCCGCACAGATACGCAGTATTTT. It codes for CASRPSGSVRTDTQYF.

This chain links TRBV5-1 with TRBJ1-1; D gene ambiguous. V lost 0 bases and J lost 1, with 7 bases in between. This CDR3 contains 14 residues. Germline V gene lookup returns CDR1 SGHRS and CDR2 YFSETQ. CDR3 in amino acids: CASSLATANTEAFF. In nucleotides, the CDR3 is TGCGCCAGCAGCTTGGCTACAGCGAACACTGAAGCTTTCTTT.

V gene TRBV10-1 combines with J gene TRBJ2-7; 11 nucleotides match TRBD2. The CDR3 is made up of 16 amino acids. Trimming took 6 bases from V and 0 from J; bases not matched to a gene: 7. Germline loops: CDR1 WNHNN, CDR2 SYGVQD (reference sequence). CDR3 in DNA: TGCGCCAGCAGCCCGGGACTAGCGGTTAGCTCCTACGAGCAGTACTTC. This sequence encodes CASSPGLAVSSYEQYF.

The rearrangement joins TRBV28 to TRBJ2-1; 9 bases fit TRBD2. This CDR3 is built from 20 residues. V gave up 1 base and J gave up 5 bases; unmatched junction bases: 18. Germline V gene sequence: CDR1 MDHEN, CDR2 SYDVKM. The CDR3 region has the DNA TGTGCCAGCAGTTTATTTACGCCCACCGTCGGGACTAGCAGACACAATGAGCAGTTCTTC. Its protein is CASSLFTPTVGTSRHNEQFF.